This is a list of T cell receptor beta chains from one sample in a study of OX40 agonist ivuxolimab in advanced cancers. The protocol was immunoSEQ multiplex PCR, while the TCRdb copy is restricted to in-frame clones and leaves out a portion. This table has about 27,000 clones, roughly 85% appearing once. The material sequenced was CD4+ or CD8+ T cells sorted from blood, taken in a trial of the OX40 agonist ivuxolimab. The receptors were sampled from an adult with an advanced solid tumor such as melanoma, head and neck, liver or kidney cancer. The CDR3 runs from the conserved cysteine through the conserved F or W. D genes are given only for firm matches. The listing skips clone size in some rows; elsewhere it reads once, few, many or a size class.

j_call: TRBJ2-7; clone_size: .; d_call: .; v_call: TRBV27; cdr3_aa: CASSYPGAYEQYF; cdr3_nt: TGTGCCAGCAGTTATCCGGGGGCCTACGAGCAGTACTTC
j_call: TRBJ2-5; clone_size: few; d_call: .; v_call: TRBV28; cdr3_aa: CASSIRGAWETQYF; cdr3_nt: TGTGCCAGCAGCATAAGGGGGGCGTGGGAGACCCAGTACTTC
j_call: TRBJ1-6; clone_size: .; d_call: .; v_call: TRBV28; cdr3_aa: CASTEYSYNSPLHF; cdr3_nt: TGTGCCAGCACCGAGTACTCCTATAATTCACCCCTCCACTTT
j_call: TRBJ2-2; clone_size: .; d_call: .; v_call: TRBV12-5; cdr3_aa: CASGSRDIRAGELFF; cdr3_nt: TGTGCTAGTGGTTCCCGGGACATAAGGGCCGGGGAGCTGTTTTTT
j_call: TRBJ2-1; clone_size: .; d_call: TRBD2; v_call: TRBV2; cdr3_aa: CASRRLAGAHNEQFF; cdr3_nt: TGTGCCAGCAGAAGACTAGCGGGGGCTCACAATGAGCAGTTCTTC
j_call: TRBJ1-1; clone_size: .; d_call: .; v_call: TRBV19; cdr3_aa: CASSLGHLNTEAFF; cdr3_nt: TGTGCCAGTAGCCTGGGACACCTGAACACTGAAGCTTTCTTT
j_call: TRBJ1-1; clone_size: .; d_call: .; v_call: TRBV4-1; cdr3_aa: CASSPGVNTEAFF; cdr3_nt: TGCGCCAGCAGCCCAGGAGTGAACACTGAAGCTTTCTTT
j_call: TRBJ1-2; clone_size: .; d_call: .; v_call: TRBV30; cdr3_aa: CAWKEGYGYTF; cdr3_nt: TGTGCCTGGAAAGAGGGCTATGGCTACACCTTC
j_call: TRBJ1-2; clone_size: once; d_call: TRBD1; v_call: TRBV4-3; cdr3_aa: CASSQGDRGGRGGYTF; cdr3_nt: TGCGCCAGCAGCCAGGGGGACAGGGGAGGTAGGGGGGGCTACACCTTC
j_call: TRBJ1-1; clone_size: .; d_call: .; v_call: TRBV5-1; cdr3_aa: CASSLIGLNTEAFF; cdr3_nt: TGCGCCAGCAGCTTGATAGGGTTGAACACTGAAGCTTTCTTT
j_call: TRBJ1-2; clone_size: .; d_call: TRBD1; v_call: TRBV4-1; cdr3_aa: CASSHTPGQGYGYTF; cdr3_nt: TGCGCCAGCAGCCATACACCGGGACAGGGTTATGGCTACACCTTC
j_call: TRBJ2-2; clone_size: few; d_call: TRBD1; v_call: TRBV6-4; cdr3_aa: CASSEEGGDTGELFF; cdr3_nt: TGTGCCAGCAGTGAAGAAGGGGGCGACACCGGGGAGCTGTTTTTT
j_call: TRBJ2-7; clone_size: .; d_call: .; v_call: TRBV7-2; cdr3_aa: CASSPTGPSFGEQYF; cdr3_nt: TGTGCCAGCAGCCCAACCGGGCCATCTTTCGGCGAGCAGTACTTC
j_call: TRBJ2-3; clone_size: .; d_call: TRBD2; v_call: TRBV6-4; cdr3_aa: CASSSGDTDTQYF; cdr3_nt: TGTGCCAGCAGCAGCGGGGACACAGATACGCAGTATTTT
j_call: TRBJ2-2; clone_size: .; d_call: .; v_call: TRBV7-9; cdr3_aa: CASSLERDGELFF; cdr3_nt: TGTGCCAGCAGCTTAGAGAGGGACGGGGAGCTGTTTTTT
j_call: TRBJ2-5; clone_size: .; d_call: .; v_call: TRBV6-6; cdr3_aa: CASSFGYQETQYF; cdr3_nt: TGTGCCAGCAGTTTCGGGTACCAAGAGACCCAGTACTTC
j_call: TRBJ2-1; clone_size: once; d_call: .; v_call: TRBV11-2; cdr3_aa: CASSAYRVQNEQFF; cdr3_nt: TGTGCCAGCAGCGCCTACAGGGTTCAGAATGAGCAGTTCTTC
j_call: TRBJ2-1; clone_size: .; d_call: .; v_call: TRBV19; cdr3_aa: CASSIGGQLHEQFF; cdr3_nt: TGTGCCAGTAGTATAGGTGGCCAATTGCATGAGCAGTTCTTC
j_call: TRBJ2-5; clone_size: .; d_call: .; v_call: TRBV27; cdr3_aa: CASSFGPNPETQYF; cdr3_nt: TGTGCCAGCAGTTTCGGCCCTAACCCAGAGACCCAGTACTTC
j_call: TRBJ2-7; clone_size: .; d_call: .; v_call: TRBV7-2; cdr3_aa: CASSLLSGRFSYEQYF; cdr3_nt: TGTGCCAGCAGCCTACTGTCGGGGCGGTTCTCCTACGAGCAGTACTTC
j_call: TRBJ2-1; clone_size: .; d_call: TRBD2; v_call: TRBV7-9; cdr3_aa: CASTALAGGFNEQFF; cdr3_nt: TGTGCCAGCACCGCGCTAGCGGGGGGATTCAATGAGCAGTTCTTC
j_call: TRBJ2-7; clone_size: once; d_call: .; v_call: TRBV27; cdr3_aa: CASSLLGTGPYEQYF; cdr3_nt: TGTGCCAGCAGTTTATTGGGCACGGGGCCTTACGAGCAGTACTTC